This T cell receptor beta chain was identified during a study of T-cell memory formation after mild COVID-19 (dated by TCRdb to about 2021). Regarding the study in general: TCR sequence clusters from the two donors were found to be largely donor specific. Longitudinal TCRalpha and TCRbeta repertoire sequencing tracked T-cell clones expanding and contracting after mild COVID-19 in a couple of donors. Two young, previously healthy adult volunteers, one female and one male, were included in the cohort.

V and J are truncated by 4 bases and 5 bases respectively, leaving an intervening sequence of 13 bases. In the germline V gene, CDR1 corresponds to SGHRS and CDR2 to YFSETQ. The CDR3 runs 14 amino acids, cysteine and phenylalanine included. Left in the record is the CDR3 DNA by itself, 42 bases read in frame from the first base. Study-wide findings and limitations: Some responding clones were found in pre-infection memory, which suggests that pre-existing cross-reactive memory T cells took part in the SARS-CoV-2 response. The second-wave clones that peaked on day 37 were not confirmed to be SARS-CoV-2 specific. The study covered only two mild cases, and larger cohorts including severe cases with pre-infection samples were considered necessary. From day 15 to 85, contracting clones showed balanced CD4/CD8 phenotypes, whereas a second wave of clones that expanded from day 15 to 37 leaned towards CD4+. Contracting CD4+ clones turned up mainly in the CM and EM memory subsets, whereas EMRA was where CD8+ clones were enriched.

This clonotype was observed a few times. No cognate antigen has been identified for it. No much larger clonotype is one base removed from it; base qualities were not supplied. The sequencing machine was an Illumina NovaSeq 6000. cDNA libraries for TCRalpha and TCRbeta were prepared by 5'RACE using constant-segment primers, with sample barcodes and unique molecular identifiers added. Trizol reagent was used to extract RNA from every sample. Amplification of the libraries took two PCR steps, and the second step added a second sample barcode plus Illumina TruSeq adapters. Sequencing of libraries was performed on an Illumina NovaSeq with 2 x 150 bp paired-end reads. In the source study's methods: The reads were demultiplexed and collapsed into UMI-guided consensus sequences using migec v1.2.7. Using mixcr v2.1.11, the UMI consensuses were aligned to TRA and TRB V and J templates and assembled into clonotypes. Expanded or contracted clonotypes were those called significant by both edgeR and NoisET, with noise models trained on biological replicates. For edgeR calls, the thresholds were a false discovery rate-adjusted p below 0.01 and a log2 fold-change of 1. PCA with hierarchical clustering of max-normalized trajectories of the 1000 most abundant clonotypes was used as exploratory dynamics analysis. The CD4 or CD8 phenotype of responding clones was assigned using the separately sequenced CD4+ and CD8+ repertoires. In TCRdb, the public reads were trimmed at Q25 with fastp and aligned with MiXCR, with productive beta chains retained. Rows with one shared CDR3 protein collapse into an entry with the most common genes and DNA. TCRdb's processing, not the authors' own work, is the source of the V and J calls. Recorded for this sample are about 140,000 distinct CDR3 sequences; approximately 14% of them occurred a single time. The ten largest clones take up 13% to 15% of the sample.

Ficoll-Paque density gradient centrifugation was used to isolate PBMCs. Recombination linked TRBV5-1 to TRBJ2-1; the D gene cannot be resolved reliably. This TCR was sampled from an adult woman who had mild COVID-19 (a few samples of this study predate the infection). The sample titles of this study are shuffled in the database, so cell type and time point are left out; the donor was told from shared clones. Source material: PBMCs or a T cell subset sorted from them (not recorded which). The CDR3 protein is CASSLLTLDNEQFF. In nucleotides, the sequence is TGCGCCAGCAGCCTACTGACACTCGACAATGAGCAGTTCTTC. Here the CDR3 is joined to the reference TRBV5-1 and TRBJ2-1 genes, and the full variable domain is: KAGVTQTPRYLIKTRGQQVTLSCSPISGHRSVSWYQQTPGQGLQFLFEYFSETQRNKGNFPGRFSGRQFSNSRSEMNVSTLELGDSALYLCASSLLTLDNEQFFGPGTRLTVL.